Here is one TCR beta chain with its context. This clonotype was seen at least ten times. Its specific antigen is unknown. There are no base qualities to consult, and no much larger clone falls within one base. Sequenced using an Illumina NovaSeq 6000. Using 5'RACE with constant-segment primers, TCRalpha and TCRbeta cDNA libraries were constructed, with sample barcodes and unique molecular identifiers added in the process. RNA was extracted from every sample with Trizol reagent. The libraries were amplified in two PCR steps, and the second step added a second sample barcode and Illumina TruSeq adapters. The libraries were sequenced on an Illumina NovaSeq using 2 x 150 bp paired-end reads. In the source study's methods: Reads were demultiplexed and collapsed into UMI-guided consensus sequences with migec v1.2.7. Using mixcr v2.1.11, UMI consensuses were aligned to TRA and TRB V and J templates and then assembled into clonotypes. Clonotypes were classified as expanded or contracted when called significant by both edgeR and NoisET, with noise models trained on biological replicates. For edgeR calls, the cutoffs were a false discovery rate-adjusted p below 0.01 and a log2 fold-change threshold of 1. As an exploratory analysis of dynamics, PCA with hierarchical clustering was applied to max-normalized trajectories of the 1000 most abundant clonotypes. The CD4 or CD8 phenotype of responding clones was assigned using the separately sequenced CD4+ and CD8+ repertoires. Using fastp at Q25 and MiXCR, TCRdb reprocessed the public reads and kept productive beta chains. Identical CDR3 proteins give one entry, which carries the most common genes and DNA. These V and J calls originate from TCRdb's pipeline instead of the authors' own analysis. Across this sample there are 100,000 to 150,000 distinct CDR3 sequences, with about 5.9% seen only once. The ten largest make up 2% to 2.5% of the sample.

This record belongs to a study of T-cell memory formation after mild COVID-19 (dated by TCRdb to about 2021). Background for the entire study: TCR sequence clusters from the two donors were largely donor specific. The cohort comprised two young, previously healthy adult volunteers, one female and one male. T-cell clones expanding and contracting after mild COVID-19 in a couple of donors were tracked by longitudinal TCRalpha and TCRbeta repertoire sequencing. General findings and caveats noted by the study authors: Clones that contracted from day 15 to 85 showed balanced CD4/CD8 phenotypes, whereas a second wave of clones that expanded from day 15 to 37 leaned towards CD4+. SARS-CoV-2 specificity of the second-wave clones peaking on day 37 was not confirmed. Some responding clones were detected in pre-infection memory, which suggested that pre-existing cross-reactive memory T cells had joined the SARS-CoV-2 response. Only two mild cases were covered in the study, and larger cohorts including severe cases with pre-infection samples were considered necessary. Contracting CD4+ clones were located mainly in the CM and EM memory subsets, whereas CD8+ clones were found to be enriched in EMRA.

PBMCs were isolated by Ficoll-Paque density gradient centrifugation. Its CDR3 holds 16 amino acids, cysteine through phenylalanine. The entry retains the CDR3 DNA only, 48 bases that are in frame from base 1. The germline V and J ends show losses of 1 base and 1 base respectively, and no gene match explains 5 bases of the junction. According to the germline V gene (reference sequence), CDR1 reads DFQATT and CDR2 reads SNEGSKA. Specimen: PBMCs or a T cell subset sorted from them (not recorded which). The TCR was taken from an adult woman who had mild COVID-19 (a few samples of this study predate the infection). The sample titles of this study are shuffled in the database, so cell type and time point are left out; the donor was told from shared clones. The V and J segments used are TRBV20-1 and TRBJ2-3, with 10 bases in between that match TRBD2. This receptor carries the CDR3 CSARAQRGGRTDTQYF. The nucleotide sequence reads as follows: TGCAGTGCTAGAGCTCAGCGGGGGGGCCGCACAGATACGCAGTATTTT.